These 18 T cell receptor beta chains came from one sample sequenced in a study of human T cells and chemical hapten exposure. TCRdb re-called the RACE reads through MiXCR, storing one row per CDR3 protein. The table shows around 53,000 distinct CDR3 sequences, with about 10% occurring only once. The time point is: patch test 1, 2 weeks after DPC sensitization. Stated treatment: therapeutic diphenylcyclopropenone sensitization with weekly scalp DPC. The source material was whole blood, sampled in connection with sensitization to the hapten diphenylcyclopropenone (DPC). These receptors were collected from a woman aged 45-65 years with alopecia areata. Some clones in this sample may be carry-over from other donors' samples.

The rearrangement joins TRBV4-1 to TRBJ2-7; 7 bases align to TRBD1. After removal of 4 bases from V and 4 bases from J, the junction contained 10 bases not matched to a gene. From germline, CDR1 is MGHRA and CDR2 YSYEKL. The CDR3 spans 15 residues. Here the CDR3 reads CASSLSGTETYEQYF. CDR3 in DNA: TGCGCCAGCAGCCTCTCCGGGACAGAGACTTACGAGCAGTACTTC.

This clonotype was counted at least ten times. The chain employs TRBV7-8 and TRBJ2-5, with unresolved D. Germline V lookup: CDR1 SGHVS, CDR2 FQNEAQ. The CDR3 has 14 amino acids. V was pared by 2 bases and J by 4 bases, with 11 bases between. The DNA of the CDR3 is TGTGCCAGCAGCTTACAGTCGGGCGGAGAGACCCAGTACTTC. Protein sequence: CASSLQSGGETQYF. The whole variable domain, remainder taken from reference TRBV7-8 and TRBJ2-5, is GAGVSQSPRYKVAKRGQDVALRCDPISGHVSLFWYQQALGQGPEFLTYFQNEAQLDKSGLPSDRFFAERPEGSVSTLKIQRTQQEDSAVYLCASSLQSGGETQYFGPGTRLLVL.

The chain's CDR3 is CASSLSGGALSGNTIYF. The CDR3 nucleotides are TGTGCCAGCAGCTTATCCGGGGGAGCCCTCTCTGGAAACACCATATATTTT. The gene calls are TRBV11-3 and TRBJ1-3, with D perhaps TRBD1 (5 bases). There are 17 residues in the CDR3. With 2 bases removed from V and 0 bases from J, the gap between germline ends came to 14 bases. The V gene's germline CDR1 is SGHNT and CDR2 YENEEA.

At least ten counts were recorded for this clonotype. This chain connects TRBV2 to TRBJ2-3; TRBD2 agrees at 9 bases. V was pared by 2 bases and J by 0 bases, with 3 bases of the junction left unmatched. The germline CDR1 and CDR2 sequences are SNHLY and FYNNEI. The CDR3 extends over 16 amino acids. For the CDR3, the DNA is TGTGCCAGCAGTGAATGGGCGGGAGGGAGCACAGATACGCAGTATTTT. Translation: CASSEWAGGSTDTQYF.

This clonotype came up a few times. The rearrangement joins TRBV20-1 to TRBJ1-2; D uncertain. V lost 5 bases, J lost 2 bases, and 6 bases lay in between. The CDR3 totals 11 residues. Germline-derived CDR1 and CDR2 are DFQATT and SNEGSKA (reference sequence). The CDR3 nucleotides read TGCAGTGCTCCCGGGAACTATGGCTACACCTTC. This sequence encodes CSAPGNYGYTF.

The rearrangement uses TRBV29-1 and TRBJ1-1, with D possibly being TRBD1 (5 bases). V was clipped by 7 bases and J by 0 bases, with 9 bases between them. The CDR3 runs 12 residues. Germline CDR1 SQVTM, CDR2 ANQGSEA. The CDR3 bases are TGCAGCGGGGGACTAGTGAACACTGAAGCTTTCTTT. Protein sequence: CSGGLVNTEAFF.

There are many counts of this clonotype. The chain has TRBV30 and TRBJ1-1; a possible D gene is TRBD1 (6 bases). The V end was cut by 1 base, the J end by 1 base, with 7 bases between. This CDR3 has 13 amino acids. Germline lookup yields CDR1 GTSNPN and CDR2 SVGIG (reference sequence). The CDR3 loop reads CAWSETGNTEAFF. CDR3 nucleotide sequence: TGTGCCTGGAGTGAGACAGGGAACACTGAAGCTTTCTTT.

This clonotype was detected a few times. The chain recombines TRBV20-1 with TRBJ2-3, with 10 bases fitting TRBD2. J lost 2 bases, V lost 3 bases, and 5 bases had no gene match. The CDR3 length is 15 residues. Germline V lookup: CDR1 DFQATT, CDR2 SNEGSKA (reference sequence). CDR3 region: CSASNSGRITDTQYF. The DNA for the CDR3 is TGCAGTGCTAGCAATAGCGGGAGGATCACAGATACGCAGTATTTT.

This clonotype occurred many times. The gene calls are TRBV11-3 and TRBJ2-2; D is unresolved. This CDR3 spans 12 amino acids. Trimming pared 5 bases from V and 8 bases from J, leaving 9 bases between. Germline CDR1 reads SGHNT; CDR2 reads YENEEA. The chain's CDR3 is CASSDPIGELFF. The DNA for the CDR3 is TGTGCCAGCAGCGACCCTATTGGGGAGCTGTTTTTT.

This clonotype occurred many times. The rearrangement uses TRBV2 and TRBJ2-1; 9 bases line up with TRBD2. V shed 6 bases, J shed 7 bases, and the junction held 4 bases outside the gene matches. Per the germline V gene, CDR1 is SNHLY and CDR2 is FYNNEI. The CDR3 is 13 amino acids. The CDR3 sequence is CASRREGGNEQFF. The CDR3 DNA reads TGTGCCAGCAGGCGGGAGGGGGGGAATGAGCAGTTCTTC.

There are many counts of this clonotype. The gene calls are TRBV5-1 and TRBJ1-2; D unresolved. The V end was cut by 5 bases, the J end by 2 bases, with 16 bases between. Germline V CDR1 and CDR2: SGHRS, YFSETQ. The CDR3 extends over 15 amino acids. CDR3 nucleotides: TGCGCCAGCAGGGCCCAACAGAATTACAACTATGGCTACACCTTC. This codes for CASRAQQNYNYGYTF. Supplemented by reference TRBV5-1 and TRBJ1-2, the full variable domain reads KAGVTQTPRYLIKTRGQQVTLSCSPISGHRSVSWYQQTPGQGLQFLFEYFSETQRNKGNFPGRFSGRQFSNSRSEMNVSTLELGDSALYLCASRAQQNYNYGYTFGSGTRLTVV.

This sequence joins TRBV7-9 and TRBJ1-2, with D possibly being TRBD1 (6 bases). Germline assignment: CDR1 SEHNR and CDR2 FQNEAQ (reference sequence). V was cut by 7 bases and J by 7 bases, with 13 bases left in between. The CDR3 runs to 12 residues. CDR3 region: CASNKGVSGYTF. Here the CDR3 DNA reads TGTGCCAGCAACAAGGGGGTTTCTGGCTACACCTTC.

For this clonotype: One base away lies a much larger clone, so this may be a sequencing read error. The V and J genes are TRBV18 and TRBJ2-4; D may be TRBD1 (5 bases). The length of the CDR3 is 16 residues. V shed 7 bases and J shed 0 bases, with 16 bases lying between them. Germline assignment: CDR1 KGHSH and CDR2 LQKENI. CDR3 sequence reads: CASLRRQGLAKNIQYF. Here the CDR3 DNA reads TGTGCCAGCTTACGACGGCAGGGTCTAGCCAAAAACATTCAGTACTTC.

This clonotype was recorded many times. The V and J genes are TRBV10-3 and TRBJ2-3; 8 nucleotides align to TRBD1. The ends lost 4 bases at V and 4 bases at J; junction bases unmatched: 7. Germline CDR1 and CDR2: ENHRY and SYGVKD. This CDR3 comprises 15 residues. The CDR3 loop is CAISAGTGEADTQYF. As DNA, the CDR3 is TGTGCCATCAGTGCCGGGACAGGAGAAGCAGATACGCAGTATTTT.

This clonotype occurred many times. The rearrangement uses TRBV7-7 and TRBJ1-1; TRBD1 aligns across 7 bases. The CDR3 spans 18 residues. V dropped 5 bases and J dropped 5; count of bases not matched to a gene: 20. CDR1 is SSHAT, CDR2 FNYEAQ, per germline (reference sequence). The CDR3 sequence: CASSPHLFLNSGGTEAFF. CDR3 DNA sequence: TGTGCCAGCAGCCCCCATCTTTTCCTTAATTCAGGGGGGACTGAAGCTTTCTTT.

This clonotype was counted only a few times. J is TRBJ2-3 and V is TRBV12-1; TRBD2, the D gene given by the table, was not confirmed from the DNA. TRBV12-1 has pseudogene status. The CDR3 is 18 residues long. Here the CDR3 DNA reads TGTGCCAGCAGCCCGATGCTTCCGGGACTATCATGCACAGATACGCAGTATTTT. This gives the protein CASSPMLPGLSCTDTQYF.

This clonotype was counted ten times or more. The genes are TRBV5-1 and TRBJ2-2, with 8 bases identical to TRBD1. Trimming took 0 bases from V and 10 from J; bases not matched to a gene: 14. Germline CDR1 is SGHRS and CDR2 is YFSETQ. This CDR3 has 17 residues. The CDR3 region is CASSLGNRDRRAKELFF. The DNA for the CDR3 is TGCGCCAGCAGCTTGGGAAATCGGGACAGGCGGGCCAAGGAGCTGTTTTTT.

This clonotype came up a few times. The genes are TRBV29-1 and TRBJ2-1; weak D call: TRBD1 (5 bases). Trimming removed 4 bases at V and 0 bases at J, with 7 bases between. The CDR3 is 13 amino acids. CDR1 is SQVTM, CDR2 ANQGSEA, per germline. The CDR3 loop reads CSVAGFSYNEQFF. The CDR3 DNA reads TGCAGCGTTGCAGGGTTCTCCTACAATGAGCAGTTCTTC.